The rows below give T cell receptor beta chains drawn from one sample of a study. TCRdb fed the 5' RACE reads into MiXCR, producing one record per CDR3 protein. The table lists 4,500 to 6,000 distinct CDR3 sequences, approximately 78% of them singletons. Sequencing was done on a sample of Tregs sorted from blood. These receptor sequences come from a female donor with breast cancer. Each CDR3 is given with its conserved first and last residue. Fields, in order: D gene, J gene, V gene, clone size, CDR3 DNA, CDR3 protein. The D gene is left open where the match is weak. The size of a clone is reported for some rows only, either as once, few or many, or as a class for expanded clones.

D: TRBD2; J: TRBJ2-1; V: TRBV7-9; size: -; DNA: TGTGCCAGCAGCCTCCTACTAGCGGGGGGGAGTTCGGAGCAGTTCTTC; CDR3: CASSLLLAGGSSEQFF
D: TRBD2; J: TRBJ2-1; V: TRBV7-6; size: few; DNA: TGTGCCAGCAGCGCGGGGGTAGCGGCCTACAATGAGCAGTTCTTC; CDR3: CASSAGVAAYNEQFF
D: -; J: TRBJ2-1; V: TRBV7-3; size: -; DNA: TGTGCCAGCAGCTTAACGGGAGACTACAATGAGCAGTTCTTC; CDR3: CASSLTGDYNEQFF
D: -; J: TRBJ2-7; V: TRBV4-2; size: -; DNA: TGTGCCAGCAGCCAAGAGAACAGGGAGCAGTACTTC; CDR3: CASSQENREQYF
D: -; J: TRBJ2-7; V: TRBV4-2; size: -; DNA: TGTGCCAGCAGCCAAGTGTCGACGGAGCGTTACGAGCAGTACTTC; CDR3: CASSQVSTERYEQYF
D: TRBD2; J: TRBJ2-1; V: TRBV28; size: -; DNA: TGTGCCAGCAGTTTTTTGACTAGCGAATACAATGAGCGGTTCTTC; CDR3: CASSFLTSEYNERFF
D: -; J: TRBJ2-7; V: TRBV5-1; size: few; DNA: TGCGCCAGCAGCATATCAGCCTCCCGGGCCCCCGAGCAGTACTTC; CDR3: CASSISASRAPEQYF
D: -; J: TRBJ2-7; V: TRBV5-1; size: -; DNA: TGCGCCAGCAATTTTGGCTACGAGCAGTACTTC; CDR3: CASNFGYEQYF
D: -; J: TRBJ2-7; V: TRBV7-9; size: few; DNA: TGTGCCAGCAGCTTAGCGGCCTACGAGCAGTACTTC; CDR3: CASSLAAYEQYF
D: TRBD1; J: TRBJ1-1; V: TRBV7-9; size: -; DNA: TGTGCCAGCAGCTTCGCAGGGACAGCTGAAGCTTTCTTT; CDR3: CASSFAGTAEAFF
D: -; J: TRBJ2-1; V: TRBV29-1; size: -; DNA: TGCAGCGTCACCCCGGGGGATTCAGACAATGAGCAGTTCTTC; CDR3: CSVTPGDSDNEQFF
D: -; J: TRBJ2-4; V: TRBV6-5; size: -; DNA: TGTGCCAGCAGTTACTCCGCCGGGGGAGCCAAAAACATTCAGTACTTC; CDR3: CASSYSAGGAKNIQYF
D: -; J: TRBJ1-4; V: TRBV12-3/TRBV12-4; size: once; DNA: TGTGCCAGCAGTTACCAGAGATTTAGTGAAAAACTGTTTTTT; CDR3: CASSYQRFSEKLFF
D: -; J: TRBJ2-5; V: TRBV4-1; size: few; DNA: TGCGCCAGCAGCCACCCAAAGTTGGGGGGCGGCCAAGAGACCCAGTACTTC; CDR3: CASSHPKLGGGQETQYF
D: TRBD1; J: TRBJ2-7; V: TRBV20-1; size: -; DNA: TGCAGTGCTGCCCGGACAGGGGGCGCTTGGTCCTACGAGCAGTACTTC; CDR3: CSAARTGGAWSYEQYF
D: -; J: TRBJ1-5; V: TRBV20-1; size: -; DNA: TGCAGTGCTAGCCACCCTACAGGTGACAATCAGCCCCAGCATTTT; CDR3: CSASHPTGDNQPQHF
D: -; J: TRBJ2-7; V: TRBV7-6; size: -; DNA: TGTGCCAGCAGCTTAGAAGGAGGAACTGGAGGGTTGGAGTACGAGCAGTACTTC; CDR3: CASSLEGGTGGLEYEQYF
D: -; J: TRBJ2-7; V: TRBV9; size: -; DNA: TGTGCCAGCAGCGTAGGGCTAGCCTCCTACGAGCAGTACTTC; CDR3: CASSVGLASYEQYF
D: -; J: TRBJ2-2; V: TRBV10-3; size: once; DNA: TGTGCCATCAGTGAGTCGAGAGACCCGAACACCGGGGAGCTGTTTTTT; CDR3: CAISESRDPNTGELFF
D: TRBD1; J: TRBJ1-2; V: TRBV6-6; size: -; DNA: TGTGCCAGCACCCACGGGACAGAGAACTATGGCTACACCTTC; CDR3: CASTHGTENYGYTF
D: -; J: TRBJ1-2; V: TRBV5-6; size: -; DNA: TGTGCCAGCAGCTTGGGGGTGCAGAGCCACACCTTC; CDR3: CASSLGVQSHTF
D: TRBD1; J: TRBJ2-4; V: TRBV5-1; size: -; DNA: TGCGCCAGCAGCTTGACCGGGACAGGGGGCGACATTCAGTACTTC; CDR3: CASSLTGTGGDIQYF
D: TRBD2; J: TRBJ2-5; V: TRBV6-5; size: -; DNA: TGTGCCAGCAGTTCTTTAGCGGGGGGGTACCAAGAGACCCAGTACTTC; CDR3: CASSSLAGGYQETQYF
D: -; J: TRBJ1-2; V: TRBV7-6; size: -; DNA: TGTGCCAGCAGCTTAGGGGAGGATTCCTATGGCTACACCTTC; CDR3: CASSLGEDSYGYTF
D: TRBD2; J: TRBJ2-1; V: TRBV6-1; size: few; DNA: TGTGCCAGCAGTTTCGGACTAGCGCCAGACAATGAGCAGTTCTTC; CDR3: CASSFGLAPDNEQFF
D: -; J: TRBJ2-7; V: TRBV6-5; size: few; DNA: TGTGCCAGCAGTTACAGAACGGATTACGAGCAGTACTTC; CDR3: CASSYRTDYEQYF
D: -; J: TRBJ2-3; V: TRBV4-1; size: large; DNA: TGCGCCAGCAGCCCAGACAGCACAGATACGCAGTATTTT; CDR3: CASSPDSTDTQYF
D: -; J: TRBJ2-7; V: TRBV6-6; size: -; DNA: TGTGCCAGCAGGCACGCCGACTACGAGCAGTACTTC; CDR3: CASRHADYEQYF
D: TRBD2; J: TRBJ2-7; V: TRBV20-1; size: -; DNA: TGCAGTGCTAGAGAAGCGGGAGTCTTGCACGAGCAGTACTTC; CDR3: CSAREAGVLHEQYF
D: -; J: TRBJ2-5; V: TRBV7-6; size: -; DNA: TGTGCCAGCAGCTTAGATGGCACCCCGCATACCCAGTACTTC; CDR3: CASSLDGTPHTQYF
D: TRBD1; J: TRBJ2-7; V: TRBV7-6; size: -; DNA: TGTGCCAGCAGCTTAGCGCCGGGACAGGGGGCCTACGAGCAGTACTTC; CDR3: CASSLAPGQGAYEQYF
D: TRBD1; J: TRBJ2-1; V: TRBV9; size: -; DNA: TGTGCCAGCAGCCCTCCCGGACAGGGGGTCAATGAGCAGTTCTTC; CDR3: CASSPPGQGVNEQFF
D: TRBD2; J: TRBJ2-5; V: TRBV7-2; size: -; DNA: TGTGCCAGCAGCTTTTTGGGCGGGAGGGTGGCCCAGTACTTC; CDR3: CASSFLGGRVAQYF
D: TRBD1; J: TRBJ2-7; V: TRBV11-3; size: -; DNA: TGTGCCAGCAGCTCACGACAGGGCGGCTACGAGCAGTACTTC; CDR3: CASSSRQGGYEQYF
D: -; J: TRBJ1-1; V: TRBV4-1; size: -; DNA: TGCGCCTCAGGACAGAACACTGAGGCTTTCTTT; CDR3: CASGQNTEAFF
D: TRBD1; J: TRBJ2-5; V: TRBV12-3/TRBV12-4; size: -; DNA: TGTGCCAGCAGTTTACCGGACAGGGGAAAGACCCAGTACTTC; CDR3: CASSLPDRGKTQYF
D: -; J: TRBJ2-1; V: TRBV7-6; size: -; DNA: TGTGCCAGAAGCTTAGGGACCGAAAATGAGCAGTTCTTC; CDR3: CARSLGTENEQFF
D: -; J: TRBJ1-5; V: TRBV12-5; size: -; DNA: TGTGCTAGTGGTTTGGCCGTGATGGACATCGATAGCAATCAGCCCCAGCATTTT; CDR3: CASGLAVMDIDSNQPQHF
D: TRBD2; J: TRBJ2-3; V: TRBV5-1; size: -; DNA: TGCGCCAGCAGCCCGGACGGACTAGCGCAAGATAGCACAGATACGCAGTATTTT; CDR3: CASSPDGLAQDSTDTQYF
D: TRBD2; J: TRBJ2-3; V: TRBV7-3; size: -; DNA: TGTGCCAGCAGCTTAATCCCCCTAGCGGGGGGTGGCACAGATACGCAGTATTTT; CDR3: CASSLIPLAGGGTDTQYF
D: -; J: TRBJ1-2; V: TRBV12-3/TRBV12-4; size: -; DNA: TGTGCCAGCAGGTCCAACCCGGGCCTCGGGAGCACCTTC; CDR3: CASRSNPGLGSTF